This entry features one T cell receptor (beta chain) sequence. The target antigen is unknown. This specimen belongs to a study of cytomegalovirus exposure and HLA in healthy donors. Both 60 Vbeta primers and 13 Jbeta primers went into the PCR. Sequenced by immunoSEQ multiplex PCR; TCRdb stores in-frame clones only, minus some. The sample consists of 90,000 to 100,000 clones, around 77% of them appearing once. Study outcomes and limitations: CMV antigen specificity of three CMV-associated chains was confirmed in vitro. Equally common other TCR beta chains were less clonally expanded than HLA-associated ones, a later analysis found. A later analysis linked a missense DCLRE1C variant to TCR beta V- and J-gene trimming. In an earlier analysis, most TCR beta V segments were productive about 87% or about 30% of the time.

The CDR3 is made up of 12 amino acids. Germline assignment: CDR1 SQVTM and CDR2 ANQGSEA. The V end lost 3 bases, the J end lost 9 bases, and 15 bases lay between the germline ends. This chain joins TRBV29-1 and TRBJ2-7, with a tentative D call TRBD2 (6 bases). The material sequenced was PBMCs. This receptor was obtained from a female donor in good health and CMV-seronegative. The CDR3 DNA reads TGCAGCGTTGACCGGGGGAACTCAAGGCAGTACTTC. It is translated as CSVDRGNSRQYF.